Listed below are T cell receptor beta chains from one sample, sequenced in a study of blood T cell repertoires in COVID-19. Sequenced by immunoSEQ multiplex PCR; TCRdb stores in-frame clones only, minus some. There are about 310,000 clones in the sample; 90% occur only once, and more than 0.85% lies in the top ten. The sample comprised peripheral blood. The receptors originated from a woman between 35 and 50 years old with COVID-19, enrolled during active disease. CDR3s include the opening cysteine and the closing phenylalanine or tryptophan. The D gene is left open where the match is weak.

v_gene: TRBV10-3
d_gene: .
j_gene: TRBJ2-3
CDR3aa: CAIRGVSFSTDTQYF
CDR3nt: TGTGCCATCCGGGGAGTTAGCTTTAGCACAGATACGCAGTATTTT

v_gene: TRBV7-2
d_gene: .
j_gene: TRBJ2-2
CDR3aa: CASSPLLRVPGELFF
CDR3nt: TGTGCCAGCAGCCCCCTCCTTAGAGTCCCCGGGGAGCTGTTTTTT

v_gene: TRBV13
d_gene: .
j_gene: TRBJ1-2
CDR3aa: CASSFRSYGYTF
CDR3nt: TGTGCCAGCAGCTTCCGTAGCTATGGCTACACCTTC

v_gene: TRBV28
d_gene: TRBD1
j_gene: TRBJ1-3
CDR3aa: CASSKAGTGSLSGNTIYF
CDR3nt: TGTGCCAGCAGCAAAGCCGGGACAGGCTCCCTCTCTGGAAACACCATATATTTT

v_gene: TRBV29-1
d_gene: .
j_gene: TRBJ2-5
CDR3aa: CSAQLLGPETQYF
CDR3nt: TGCAGCGCCCAATTGTTGGGGCCAGAGACCCAGTACTTC

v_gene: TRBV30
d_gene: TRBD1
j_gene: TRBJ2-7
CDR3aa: CACHRGRTSYEQYF
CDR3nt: TGTGCCTGCCACAGGGGACGGACCTCCTACGAGCAGTACTTC

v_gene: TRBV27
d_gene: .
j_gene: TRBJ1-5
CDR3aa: CASSLGAGANQPQHF
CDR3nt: TGTGCCAGCAGTTTAGGGGCGGGGGCTAATCAGCCCCAGCATTTT

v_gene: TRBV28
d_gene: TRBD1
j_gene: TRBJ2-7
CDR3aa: CASKPGTARPYEQYF
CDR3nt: TGTGCCAGCAAACCAGGGACAGCCAGACCCTACGAGCAGTACTTC

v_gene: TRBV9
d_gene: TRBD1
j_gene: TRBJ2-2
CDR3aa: CASSQLAGGLSAGELFF
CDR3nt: TGTGCCAGCAGCCAACTAGCAGGGGGCCTGAGTGCCGGGGAGCTGTTTTTT

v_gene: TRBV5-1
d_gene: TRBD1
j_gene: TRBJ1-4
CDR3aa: CASSSGTGDEKLFF
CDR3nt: TGCGCCAGCAGTAGTGGGACAGGGGACGAAAAACTGTTTTTT

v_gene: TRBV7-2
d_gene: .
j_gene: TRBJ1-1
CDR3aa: CASSPYSGRTEAFF
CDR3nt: TGTGCCAGCAGCCCATACAGTGGCCGCACTGAAGCTTTCTTT

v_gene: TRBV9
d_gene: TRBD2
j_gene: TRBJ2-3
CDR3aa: CASSVELAGKFPQYF
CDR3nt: TGTGCCAGCAGCGTAGAGCTAGCGGGAAAATTTCCGCAGTATTTT

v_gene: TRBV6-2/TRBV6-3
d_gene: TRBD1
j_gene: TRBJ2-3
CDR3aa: CASSYLRTGRIDTQYF
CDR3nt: TGTGCCAGCAGTTACCTGCGGACAGGGCGGATAGATACGCAGTATTTT

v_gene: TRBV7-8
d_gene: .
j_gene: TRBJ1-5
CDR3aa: CASSASRGAQPTNQPQHF
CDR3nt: TGTGCCAGCAGCGCTAGTCGGGGGGCGCAACCTACCAATCAGCCCCAGCATTTT

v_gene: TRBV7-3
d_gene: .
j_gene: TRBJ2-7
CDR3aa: CASSQGGTGLEQYF
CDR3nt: TGTGCCAGCAGCCAGGGGGGAACAGGGCTCGAGCAGTACTTC

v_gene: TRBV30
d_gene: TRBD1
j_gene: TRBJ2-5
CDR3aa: CAWRPGQGPRETQYF
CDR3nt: TGTGCCTGGAGACCCGGACAGGGTCCGAGGGAGACCCAGTACTTC